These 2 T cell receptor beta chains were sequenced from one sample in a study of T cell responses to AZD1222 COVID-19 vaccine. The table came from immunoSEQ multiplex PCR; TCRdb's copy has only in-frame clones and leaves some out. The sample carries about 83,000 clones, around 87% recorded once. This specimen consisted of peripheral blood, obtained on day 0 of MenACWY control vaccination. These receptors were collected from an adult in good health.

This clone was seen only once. In DNA form, the CDR3 reads TGTGCCAGCAGCTCTGCTAATTCACCCCTCCACTTT. Translation: CASSSANSPLHF. The chain is built from TRBV7-2 and TRBJ1-6; D remains ambiguous. Per germline, CDR1 SGHTA and CDR2 FQGNSA. Trimming took off 4 bases at V and 6 bases at J, with 4 bases between the two ends. The CDR3 runs 12 residues. The whole variable domain, remainder taken from reference TRBV7-2 and TRBJ1-6, is GAGVSQSPSNKVTEKGKDVELRCDPISGHTALYWYRQSLGQGLEFLIYFQGNSAPDKSGLPSDRFSAERTGGSVSTLTIQRTQQEDSAVYLCASSSANSPLHFGNGTRLTVT.

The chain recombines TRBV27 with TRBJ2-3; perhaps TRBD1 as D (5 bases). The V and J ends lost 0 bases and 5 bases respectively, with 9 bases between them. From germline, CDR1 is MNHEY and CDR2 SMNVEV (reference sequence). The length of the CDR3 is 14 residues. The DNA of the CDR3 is TGTGCCAGCAGTTTATCGCCCCAGGGAGATACGCAGTATTTT. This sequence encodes CASSLSPQGDTQYF.